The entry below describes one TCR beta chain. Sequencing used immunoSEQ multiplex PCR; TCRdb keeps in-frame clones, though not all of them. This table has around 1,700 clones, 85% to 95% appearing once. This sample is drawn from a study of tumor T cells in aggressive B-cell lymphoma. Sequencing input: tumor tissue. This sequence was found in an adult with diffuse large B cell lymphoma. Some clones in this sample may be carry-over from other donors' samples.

The DNA of the CDR3 is TGTGCCACCTGTGACTTTCTAGCGGGGATGGATACGCAGTATTTT. Translation gives CATCDFLAGMDTQYF. The chain links TRBV10-3 to TRBJ2-3; TRBD2 aligns across 9 bases. Trimming at V came to 10 bases and at J to 6 bases, leaving 14 bases not matched to a gene. This CDR3 comprises 15 residues. Germline CDR1 reads ENHRY; CDR2 reads SYGVKD.